This TCR beta chain was profiled in a study of T cell repertoires in cytomegalovirus infection (dated by TCRdb to about 2019). Notes on the research overall: The HLA type of each donor mattered for the analysis, because public TCR beta signatures pointed to carriage of CMV infection along with the matching HLA type. Overall results and qualifications from the work: The ex vivo response was dominated by HLA-C-restricted CMV-specific TCR beta clonotypes, and the single most frequent clonotype in two of eight donors was supplied by these HLA-C-restricted clonotypes. In both this cohort and an independent cohort of several hundred donors, the cumulative frequency of public TCR beta family members distinguished carriers of CMV infection plus the relevant HLA type.

CDR1 and CDR2, looked up from the germline V gene, are SGHTA and FQGNSA. The CDR3 goes from the cysteine to the phenylalanine over 15 residues. The sequence is cut down to CDR3 DNA, 45 bases in frame from base 1. Between the V and J ends, shortened by 2 bases and 4 bases respectively, the junction contains 11 bases. This clonotype appeared many times. Its antigen target is currently unknown. No qualities accompany the bases; no much larger clone lies one base away. The sample was run on an Illumina HiSeq 1500. The public reads were quality trimmed at Q25 with fastp and then assembled into clones with MiXCR by TCRdb, keeping productive beta chains. Rows matching on CDR3 protein sequence are summarized as one entry with the most common DNA and genes. The sample has roughly 320,000 distinct CDR3 sequences on record, 9.5% of them singletons. The ten largest clones represent over 3.5% of the sample.

The sample comprised PBMCs. This sequence uses TRBV7-2 and TRBJ2-2; the D gene is possibly TRBD2, with 5 bases matching. The receptor was isolated from a human donor in good health (CMV status not recorded). Some clones in this sample may be carry-over from other donors' samples. In nucleotide form, the sequence is TGTGCCAGCAGCTTAACGAGGGATGGCACCGGGGAGCTGTTTTTT. It is translated as CASSLTRDGTGELFF.